The T cell receptor (beta chain) described here comes from a study of CD8 T cells in ankylosing spondylitis. TCRdb reanalysed the 5' RACE reads using MiXCR and keeps one entry per CDR3 protein. Among fewer than 650,000 distinct CDR3 sequences listed, 12% were seen once. This clonotype occurred a few times. Its antigen remains unidentified. Overall study results and limits: Clones tied to disease were said to be significantly enriched in matched ankylosing spondylitis synovial fluid. Disease-linked clones were found to be CD8+ and relatively rare in peripheral blood. There was a TCR beta motif, made of several highly homologous variants, that appeared characteristic of ankylosing spondylitis blood.

The origin of this receptor is a male donor with ankylosing spondylitis. The sequencing sample was made of blood, either unsorted or a sorted T cell fraction (not recorded which).

CDR3 region: CSASWGGPNTGELFF. DNA of the CDR3: TGCAGTGCTAGCTGGGGGGGCCCGAACACCGGGGAGCTGTTTTTT. The chain joins TRBV20-1 to TRBJ2-2, with D perhaps matching TRBD2 (7 bases). The V end was cut by 3 bases, the J end by 0 bases, with 11 bases between. The CDR3 covers 15 residues. CDR1 and CDR2 (germline): DFQATT, SNEGSKA (reference sequence).